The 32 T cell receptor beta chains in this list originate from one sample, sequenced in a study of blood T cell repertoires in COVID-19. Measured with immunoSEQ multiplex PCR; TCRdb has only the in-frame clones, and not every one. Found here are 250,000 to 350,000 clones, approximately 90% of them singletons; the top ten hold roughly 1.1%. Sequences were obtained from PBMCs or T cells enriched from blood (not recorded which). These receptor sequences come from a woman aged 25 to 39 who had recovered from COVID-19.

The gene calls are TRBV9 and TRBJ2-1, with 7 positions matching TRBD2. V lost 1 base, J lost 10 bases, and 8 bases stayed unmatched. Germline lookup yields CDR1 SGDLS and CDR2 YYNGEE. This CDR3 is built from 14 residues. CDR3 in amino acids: CASSVLRELGEQFF. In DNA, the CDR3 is TGTGCCAGCAGCGTACTGCGGGAGCTCGGCGAGCAGTTCTTC.

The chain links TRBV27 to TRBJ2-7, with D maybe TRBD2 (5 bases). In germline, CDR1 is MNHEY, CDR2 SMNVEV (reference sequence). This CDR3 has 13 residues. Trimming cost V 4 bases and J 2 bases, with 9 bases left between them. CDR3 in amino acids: CASSYGVTYEQYF. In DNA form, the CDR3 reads TGTGCCAGCAGTTACGGGGTAACCTACGAGCAGTACTTC.

This chain's CDR3 is CASKSLVDEQYF. Here the CDR3 DNA reads TGTGCCAGCAAGAGTCTGGTGGACGAGCAGTACTTC. The chain employs TRBV28 and TRBJ2-7; the D is unclear. Between the trimmed V and J ends, which lost 7 bases and 5 bases, there was a span of 12 bases. Germline V gives CDR1 MDHEN, CDR2 SYDVKM. CDR3 length: 12 amino acids. Full variable domain (outside the CDR3, taken from reference TRBV28 and TRBJ2-7): DVKVTQSSRYLVKRTGEKVFLECVQDMDHENMFWYRQDPGLGLRLIYFSYDVKMKEKGDIPEGYSVSREKKERFSLILESASTNQTSMYLCASKSLVDEQYFGPGTRLTVT.

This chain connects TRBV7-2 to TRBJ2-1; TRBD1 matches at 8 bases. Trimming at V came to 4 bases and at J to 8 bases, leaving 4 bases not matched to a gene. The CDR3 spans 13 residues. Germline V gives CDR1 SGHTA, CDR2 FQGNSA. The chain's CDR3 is CASSSYRGYEQFF. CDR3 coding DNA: TGTGCCAGCAGCTCCTACAGGGGGTATGAGCAGTTCTTC.

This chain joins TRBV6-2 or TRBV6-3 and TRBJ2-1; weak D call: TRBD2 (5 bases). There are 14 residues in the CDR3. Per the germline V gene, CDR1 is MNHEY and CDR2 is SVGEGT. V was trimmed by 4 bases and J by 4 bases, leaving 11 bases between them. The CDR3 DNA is TGTGCCAGCAGTTCCGGACGGGGTTACAATGAGCAGTTCTTC. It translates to CASSSGRGYNEQFF.

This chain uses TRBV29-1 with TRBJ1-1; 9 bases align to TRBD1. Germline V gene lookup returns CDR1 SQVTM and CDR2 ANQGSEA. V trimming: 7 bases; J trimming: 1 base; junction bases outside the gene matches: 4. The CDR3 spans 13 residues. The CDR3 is CSAVTGGNTEAFF. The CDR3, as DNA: TGCAGCGCCGTGACAGGGGGGAACACTGAAGCTTTCTTT.

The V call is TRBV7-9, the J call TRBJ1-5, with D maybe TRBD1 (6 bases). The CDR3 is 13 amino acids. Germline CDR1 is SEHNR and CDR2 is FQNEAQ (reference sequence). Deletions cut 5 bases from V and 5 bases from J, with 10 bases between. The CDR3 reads CASSPNRDQPQHF. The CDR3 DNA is TGTGCCAGCAGCCCGAACAGGGATCAGCCCCAGCATTTT.

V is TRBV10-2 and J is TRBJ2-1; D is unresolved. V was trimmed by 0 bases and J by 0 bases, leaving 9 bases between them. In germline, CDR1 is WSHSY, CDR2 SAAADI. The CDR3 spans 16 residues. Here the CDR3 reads CASSESSPSSYNEQFF. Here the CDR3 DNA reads TGCGCCAGCAGTGAGTCTAGCCCGAGCTCCTACAATGAGCAGTTCTTC.

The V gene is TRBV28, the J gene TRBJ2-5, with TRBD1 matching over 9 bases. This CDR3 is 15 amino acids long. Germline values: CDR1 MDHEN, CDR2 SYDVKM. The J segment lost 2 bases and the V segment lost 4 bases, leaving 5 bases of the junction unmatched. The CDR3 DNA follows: TGTGCCAGCAGTTCAGGGGGGACAGGGCAAGAGACCCAGTACTTC. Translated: CASSSGGTGQETQYF.

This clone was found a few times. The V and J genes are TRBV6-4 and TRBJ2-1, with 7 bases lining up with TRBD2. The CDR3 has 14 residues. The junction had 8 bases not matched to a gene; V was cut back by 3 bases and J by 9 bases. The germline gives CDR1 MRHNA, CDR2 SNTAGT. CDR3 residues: CASSDGLDGGEQFF. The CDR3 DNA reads TGTGCCAGCAGTGATGGACTAGACGGTGGTGAGCAGTTCTTC.

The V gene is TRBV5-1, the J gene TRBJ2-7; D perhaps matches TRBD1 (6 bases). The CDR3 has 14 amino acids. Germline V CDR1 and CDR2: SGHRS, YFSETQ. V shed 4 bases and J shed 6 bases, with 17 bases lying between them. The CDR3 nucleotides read TGCGCCAGCAGCCAATTGGGGACAACTGGCGAGCAGTACTTC. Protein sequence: CASSQLGTTGEQYF. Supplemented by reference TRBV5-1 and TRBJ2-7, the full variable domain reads KAGVTQTPRYLIKTRGQQVTLSCSPISGHRSVSWYQQTPGQGLQFLFEYFSETQRNKGNFPGRFSGRQFSNSRSEMNVSTLELGDSALYLCASSQLGTTGEQYFGPGTRLTVT.

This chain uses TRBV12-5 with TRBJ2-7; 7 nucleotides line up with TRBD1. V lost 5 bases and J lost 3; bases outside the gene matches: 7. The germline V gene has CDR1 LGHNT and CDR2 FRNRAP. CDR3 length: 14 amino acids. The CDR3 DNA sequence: TGTGCTAGTGGTCCGGGACAGAGGATCTACGAGCAGTACTTC. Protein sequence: CASGPGQRIYEQYF.

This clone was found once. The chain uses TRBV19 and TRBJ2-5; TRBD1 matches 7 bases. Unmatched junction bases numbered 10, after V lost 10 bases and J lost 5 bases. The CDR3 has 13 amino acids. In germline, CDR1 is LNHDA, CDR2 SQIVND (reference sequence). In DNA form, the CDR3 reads TGTGCCACCTCCACAGGGGCCGGGGAGACCCAGTACTTC. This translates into CATSTGAGETQYF. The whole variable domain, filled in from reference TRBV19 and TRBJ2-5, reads DGGITQSPKYLFRKEGQNVTLSCEQNLNHDAMYWYRQDPGQGLRLIYYSQIVNDFQKGDIAEGYSVSREKKESFPLTVTSAQKNPTAFYLCATSTGAGETQYFGPGTRLLVL.

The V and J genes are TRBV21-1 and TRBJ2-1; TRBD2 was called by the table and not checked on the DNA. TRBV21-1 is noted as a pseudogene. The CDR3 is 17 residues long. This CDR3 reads CASSKAQLAGTYNEQFF. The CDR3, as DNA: TGTGCCAGCAGCAAAGCGCAACTAGCGGGGACCTACAATGAGCAGTTCTTC.

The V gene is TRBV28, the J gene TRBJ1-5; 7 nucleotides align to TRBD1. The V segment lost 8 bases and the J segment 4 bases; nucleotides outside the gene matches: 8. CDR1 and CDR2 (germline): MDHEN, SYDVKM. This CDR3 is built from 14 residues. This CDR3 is CASQYRGENQPQHF. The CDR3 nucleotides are TGTGCCAGCCAGTACAGGGGTGAGAATCAGCCCCAGCATTTT.

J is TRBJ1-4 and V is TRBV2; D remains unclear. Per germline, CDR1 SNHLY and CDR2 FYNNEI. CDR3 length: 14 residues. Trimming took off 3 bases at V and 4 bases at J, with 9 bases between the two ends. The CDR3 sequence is CASSDGRYNEKLFF. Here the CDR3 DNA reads TGTGCCAGCAGTGACGGCAGGTATAATGAAAAACTGTTTTTT. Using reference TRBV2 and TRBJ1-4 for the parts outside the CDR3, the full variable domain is EPEVTQTPSHQVTQMGQEVILRCVPISNHLYFYWYRQILGQKVEFLVSFYNNEISEKSEIFDDQFSVERPDGSNFTLKIRSTKLEDSAMYFCASSDGRYNEKLFFGSGTQLSVL.

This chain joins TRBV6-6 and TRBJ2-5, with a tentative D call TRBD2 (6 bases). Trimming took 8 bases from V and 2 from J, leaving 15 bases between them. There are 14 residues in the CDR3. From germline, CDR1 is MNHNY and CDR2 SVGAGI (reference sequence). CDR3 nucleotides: TGTGCCAGCGCGGCCGGAGGGCCTCAAGAGACCCAGTACTTC. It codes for CASAAGGPQETQYF.

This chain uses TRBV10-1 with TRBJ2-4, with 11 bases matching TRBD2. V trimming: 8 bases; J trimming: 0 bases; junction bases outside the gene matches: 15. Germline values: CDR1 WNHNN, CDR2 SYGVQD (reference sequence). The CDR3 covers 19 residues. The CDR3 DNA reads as TGCGCCAGCTCCGGGACTAGCGGAATTGATCGCGTAGCCAAAAACATTCAGTACTTC. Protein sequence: CASSGTSGIDRVAKNIQYF.

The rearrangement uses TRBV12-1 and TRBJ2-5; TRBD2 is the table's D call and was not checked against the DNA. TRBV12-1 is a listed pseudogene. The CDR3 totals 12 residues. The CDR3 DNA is TGTGCGGTGGCGGGATTGGCGGAGACCCAGTACTTC. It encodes CAVAGLAETQYF.

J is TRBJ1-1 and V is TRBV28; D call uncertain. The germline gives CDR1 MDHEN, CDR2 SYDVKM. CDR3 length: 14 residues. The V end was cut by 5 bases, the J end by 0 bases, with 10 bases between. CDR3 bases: TGTGCCAGCAGTCCGGCACAGTTGAACACTGAAGCTTTCTTT. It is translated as CASSPAQLNTEAFF.

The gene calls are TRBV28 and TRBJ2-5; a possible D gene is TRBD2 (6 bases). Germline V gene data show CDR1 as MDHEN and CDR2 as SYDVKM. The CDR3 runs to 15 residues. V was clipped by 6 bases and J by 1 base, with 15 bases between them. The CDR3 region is CASRPVGAGQETQYF. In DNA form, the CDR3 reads TGTGCCAGCAGACCAGTGGGAGCGGGCCAAGAGACCCAGTACTTC.

The DNA of the CDR3 is TGTGCCAGCAGTTCGATGGACGGAGGACAGCCCCAGCATTTT. Protein product: CASSSMDGGQPQHF. The chain is built from TRBV27 and TRBJ1-5; D is unclear. The CDR3 spans 14 residues. V was pared by 4 bases and J by 7 bases, with 14 bases between. CDR1 and CDR2 from the germline V gene are MNHEY and SMNVEV (reference sequence).

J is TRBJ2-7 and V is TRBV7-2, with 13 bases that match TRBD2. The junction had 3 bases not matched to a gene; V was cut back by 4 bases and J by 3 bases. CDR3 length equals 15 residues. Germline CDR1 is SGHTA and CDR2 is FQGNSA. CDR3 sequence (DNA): TGTGCCAGCAGCTGGACTAGCGGGAGTAACTACGAGCAGTACTTC. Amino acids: CASSWTSGSNYEQYF.

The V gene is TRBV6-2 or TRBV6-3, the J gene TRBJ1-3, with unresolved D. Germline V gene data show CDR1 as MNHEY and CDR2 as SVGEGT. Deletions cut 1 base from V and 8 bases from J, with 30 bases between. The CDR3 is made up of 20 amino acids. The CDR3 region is CASSYYQHLRIQWSRDTIYF. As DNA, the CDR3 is TGTGCCAGCAGTTACTACCAACACCTAAGGATCCAGTGGTCGCGGGACACCATATATTTT.

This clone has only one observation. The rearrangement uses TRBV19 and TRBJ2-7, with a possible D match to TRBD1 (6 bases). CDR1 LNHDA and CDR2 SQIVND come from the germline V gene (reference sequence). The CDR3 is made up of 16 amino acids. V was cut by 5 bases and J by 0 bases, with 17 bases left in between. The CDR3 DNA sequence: TGTGCCAGTAGTGATTTACCCGGACAGCGCTCCTACGAGCAGTACTTC. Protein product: CASSDLPGQRSYEQYF.

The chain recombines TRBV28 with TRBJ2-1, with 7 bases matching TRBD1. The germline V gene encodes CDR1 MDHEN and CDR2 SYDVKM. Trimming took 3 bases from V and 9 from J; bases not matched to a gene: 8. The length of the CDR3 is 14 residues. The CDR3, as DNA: TGTGCCAGCAGTTTCCCGAACCAGGGGGTTGAGCAGTTCTTC. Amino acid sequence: CASSFPNQGVEQFF.

CDR3 DNA sequence: TGTGCCACCAGCAGATCCTTGCAGGCAGACAAAAAAGAGACCCAGTACTTC. Translation gives CATSRSLQADKKETQYF. The rearrangement links TRBV15 to TRBJ2-5; no definite D call. Trimming removed 2 bases from V and 3 bases from J, with 19 bases in between. The germline V gene has CDR1 LNHNV and CDR2 YYDKDF (reference sequence). The CDR3 consists of 17 residues.

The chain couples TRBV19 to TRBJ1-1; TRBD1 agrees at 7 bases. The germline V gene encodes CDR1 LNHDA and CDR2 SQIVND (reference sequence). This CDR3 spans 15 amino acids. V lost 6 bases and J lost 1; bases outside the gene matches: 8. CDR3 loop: CASSRWGQTNTEAFF. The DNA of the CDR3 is TGTGCCAGTAGCAGATGGGGACAGACGAACACTGAAGCTTTCTTT.

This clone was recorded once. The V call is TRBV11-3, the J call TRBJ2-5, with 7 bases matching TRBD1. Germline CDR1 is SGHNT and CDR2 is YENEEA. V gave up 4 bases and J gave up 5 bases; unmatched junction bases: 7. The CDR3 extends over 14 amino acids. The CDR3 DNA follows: TGTGCCAGCAGCTCCCCCAAGGACAGGGAGACCCAGTACTTC. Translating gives CASSSPKDRETQYF.

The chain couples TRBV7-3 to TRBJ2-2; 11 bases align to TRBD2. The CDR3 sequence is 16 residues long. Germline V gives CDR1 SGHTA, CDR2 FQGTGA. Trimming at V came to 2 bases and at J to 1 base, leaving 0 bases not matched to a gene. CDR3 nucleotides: TGTGCCAGCAGCTTAGGGACTAGCGGGAACACCGGGGAGCTGTTTTTT. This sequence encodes CASSLGTSGNTGELFF. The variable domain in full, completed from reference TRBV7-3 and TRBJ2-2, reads GAGVSQTPSNKVTEKGKYVELRCDPISGHTALYWYRQSLGQGPEFLIYFQGTGAADDSGLPNDRFFAVRPEGSVSTLKIQRTERGDSAVYLCASSLGTSGNTGELFFGEGSRLTVL.

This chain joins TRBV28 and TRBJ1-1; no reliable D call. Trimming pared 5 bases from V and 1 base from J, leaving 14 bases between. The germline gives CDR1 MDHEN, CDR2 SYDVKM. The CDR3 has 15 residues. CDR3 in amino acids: CASSPIPGGNTEAFF. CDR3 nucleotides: TGTGCCAGCAGTCCCATCCCCGGAGGGAACACTGAAGCTTTCTTT.

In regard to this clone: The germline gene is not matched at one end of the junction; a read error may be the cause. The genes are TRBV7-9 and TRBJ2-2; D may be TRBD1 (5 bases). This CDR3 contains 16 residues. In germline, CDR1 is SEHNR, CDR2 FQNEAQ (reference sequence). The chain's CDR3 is CASSAARAGNPGELFF. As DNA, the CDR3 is TGTGCCAGCAGCGCAGCTCGGGCAGGGAACCCCGGGGAGCTGTTTTTT. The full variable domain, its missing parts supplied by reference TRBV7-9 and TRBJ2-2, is DTGVSQNPRHKITKRGQNVTFRCDPISEHNRLYWYRQTLGQGPEFLTYFQNEAQLEKSRLLSDRFSAERPKGSFSTLEIQRTEQGDSAMYLCASSAARAGNPGELFFGEGSRLTVL.